This T cell receptor beta chain appears in the sequencing data of a study of patients and donors after allogeneic stem cell transplantation. TCRdb re-derived calls from the RT-PCR reads in MiXCR, one entry per CDR3 protein. This sample has fewer than 250,000 distinct CDR3 sequences, with less than 15% found just once. The J segment lost 9 bases and the V segment lost 3 bases, leaving 5 bases of the junction unmatched. The CDR3 has 15 amino acids. CDR1 and CDR2 from the germline V gene are LGHNA and YNFKEQ. The sample holds a few counts of this clonotype. The V call is TRBV4-2, the J call TRBJ1-6; 10 bases fit TRBD1. The sample was blood, either unsorted or a sorted T cell fraction (not recorded which). The sequence was obtained from a human donor who was either an allogeneic HSCT recipient or a stem cell or donor lymphocyte infusion donor (not recorded which). It is not recorded whose cells these are; they may come from a transplant donor. As DNA, the CDR3 is TGTGCCAGCAGCCAGAGGTGGGACAGGGGTTCACCCCTCCACTTT. Translating it yields CASSQRWDRGSPLHF.